This T cell receptor (beta chain) was obtained from a study of blood T cell repertoires in COVID-19. Across the whole study: PBMCs, B-cell-depleted T cells, or T cells were the source of the cDNA or gDNA that made up the material.

Seattle researchers signed up patients amid active infection and tracked them longitudinally. Study processing details: Amplification of reference gene primers was used by the study to estimate nucleated cell counts. Assay used: immunoSEQ multiplex PCR; TCRdb lists only in-frame clones, some missing. V and J calls and clone size come straight from that table; D and trimming were deduced from the DNA. This sample has approximately 120,000 clones; more than 80% occur once, and the top ten carry approximately 3%. V was clipped by 2 bases and J by 6 bases; unmatched bases: 9. Germline-derived CDR1 and CDR2 are LGHNA and YNFKEQ. This CDR3 spans 15 amino acids.

The clonotype was recovered from a woman of 80 years or more with COVID-19, enrolled during active disease. The chain carries TRBV4-2 and TRBJ2-7, with 8 bases matching TRBD2. Sequences were obtained from peripheral blood. The CDR3 spells CASSQLSGSSSEQYF. CDR3 nucleotide sequence: TGTGCCAGCAGCCAACTAAGCGGGAGTTCGTCCGAGCAGTACTTC.